These 13 T cell receptor beta chains share one sample of origin, sequenced in a study of PD-1 blockade in classical Hodgkin lymphoma. Each patient experienced a relapse that followed autologous stem cell transplantation, and brentuximab vedotin exposure varied. Data came from immunoSEQ multiplex PCR; TCRdb stores just in-frame clones and leaves some out. The data show roughly 50,000 clones, over 70% seen once. Specimen: peripheral blood mononuclear cells (PBMCs), collected at baseline. Source of these receptors: a human donor with classical Hodgkin lymphoma.

The V call is TRBV5-1, the J call TRBJ2-3; weak D call: TRBD2 (6 bases). V was clipped by 6 bases and J by 3 bases, with 11 bases between them. This CDR3 has 13 amino acids. Germline V gives CDR1 SGHRS, CDR2 YFSETQ. CDR3 protein: CASIMEGTDTQYF. CDR3 nucleotides: TGCGCCAGCATCATGGAGGGGACAGATACGCAGTATTTT.

The chain carries TRBV5-4 and TRBJ2-3, with 9 bases lining up with TRBD2. Germline CDR1 is SGHNT and CDR2 is YYREEE (reference sequence). With 0 bases clipped from V and 2 bases from J, the junction kept 4 bases outside the gene matches. This CDR3 has 16 amino acids. The CDR3 nucleotides are TGTGCCAGCAGCTTGGATCTAGCGGGACACACAGATACGCAGTATTTT. Translated: CASSLDLAGHTDTQYF.

The sample holds one count of this clone. This chain connects TRBV19 to TRBJ1-2; TRBD1 aligns across 9 bases. CDR3 length: 18 amino acids. V dropped 7 bases and J dropped 5; count of bases not matched to a gene: 20. Germline V gene data show CDR1 as LNHDA and CDR2 as SQIVND (reference sequence). The CDR3 region is CASTRGQGSSHARYGYTF. The CDR3 coding sequence is TGTGCCAGTACTAGGGGACAGGGAAGCTCCCACGCTCGGTATGGCTACACCTTC.

The genes are TRBV6-5 and TRBJ1-1, with D hard to call. This CDR3 comprises 13 residues. Germline CDR1 is MNHEY and CDR2 is SVGAGI. Trimming removed 5 bases from V and 8 bases from J, with 15 bases in between. Here the CDR3 DNA reads TGTGCCAGCAGTCTCTGGGTCGGTGGCGAAGCTTTCTTT. Translation: CASSLWVGGEAFF.

This chain connects TRBV7-9 to TRBJ1-2; D not certain. This CDR3 region has 13 residues. CDR1 and CDR2 from the germline V gene are SEHNR and FQNEAQ (reference sequence). Trimming took off 1 base at V and 13 bases at J, with 16 bases between the two ends. In nucleotides, the CDR3 is TGTGCCAGCAGCTTAGACTCGGGAGCTGGCAGCACCTTC. Protein product: CASSLDSGAGSTF.

This clone was counted a few times. V and J are TRBV7-6 and TRBJ1-5; possible D gene TRBD1, 5 bases. V was trimmed by 3 bases and J by 3 bases, leaving 12 bases between them. CDR3 length equals 15 residues. Germline V gene lookup returns CDR1 SGHVS and CDR2 FNYEAQ. CDR3 amino acids: CASSLQSGSNQPQHF. The CDR3 bases are TGTGCCAGCAGCTTGCAGTCAGGGTCCAATCAGCCCCAGCATTTT.

J is TRBJ1-1 and V is TRBV7-9, with D unresolved. Trimming pared 1 base from V and 9 bases from J, leaving 9 bases between. This CDR3 spans 12 amino acids. From germline, CDR1 is SEHNR and CDR2 FQNEAQ (reference sequence). CDR3 DNA sequence: TGTGCCAGCAGCTTAGGGTCCGTTAAAGCTTTCTTT. Its translation: CASSLGSVKAFF.

The chain joins TRBV6-5 to TRBJ2-1, with D unresolved. V lost 7 bases and J lost 0, with 10 bases in between. The CDR3 sequence is 14 residues long. Per germline, CDR1 MNHEY and CDR2 SVGAGI. CDR3 protein: CASTDHSSYNEQFF. In DNA form, the CDR3 reads TGTGCCAGCACGGACCATAGCTCCTACAATGAGCAGTTCTTC.

V usage is TRBV19 and J usage is TRBJ2-7, with 9 bases aligning to TRBD1. This CDR3 comprises 14 residues. Trimming took 8 bases from V and 6 from J; bases not matched to a gene: 11. Germline lookup yields CDR1 LNHDA and CDR2 SQIVND (reference sequence). The CDR3 DNA is TGTGCCAGTCGAAGGAGAGGACAGGGGACCGAGCAGTACTTC. It specifies CASRRRGQGTEQYF.

The J gene is TRBJ2-3, the V gene TRBV18, with D perhaps matching TRBD2 (6 bases). The germline V and J ends were trimmed by 3 bases and 2 bases, with 15 bases remaining between them. The germline V gene encodes CDR1 KGHSH and CDR2 LQKENI. The CDR3 length is 16 residues. The CDR3 region has the DNA TGTGCCAGCTCACCCTCCGAAGTGGGACTCACAGATACGCAGTATTTT. It is translated as CASSPSEVGLTDTQYF.

Details on this clone: At the DNA level, this CDR3 is encoded by other sequences in the same sample as well. In nucleotides, the CDR3 is TGTGCCAGCTCACCAGGCCAAGAGACCCAGTACTTC. Protein: CASSPGQETQYF. This rearrangement joins TRBV18 to TRBJ2-5; D call uncertain. This CDR3 comprises 12 residues. The germline V and J ends were trimmed by 2 bases and 1 base, with 2 bases remaining between them. Germline V gene lookup returns CDR1 KGHSH and CDR2 LQKENI.

Regarding this clone: This CDR3 is also generated by other DNA sequences in the sample. The chain uses TRBV6-1 and TRBJ1-5; D perhaps matches TRBD1 (6 bases). This CDR3 contains 13 residues. Between the trimmed V and J ends, which lost 8 bases and 4 bases, there was a span of 12 bases. CDR1 MNHNS and CDR2 SASEGT come from the germline V gene. This chain's CDR3 is CASRQVNNQPQHF. The CDR3 bases are TGTGCCAGCCGACAGGTCAATAATCAGCCCCAGCATTTT.

The CDR3 DNA sequence: TGCAGCGTTGAGGGGAGCGGAGAGACCCAGTACTTC. This translates into CSVEGSGETQYF. The chain uses TRBV29-1 and TRBJ2-5, with D perhaps matching TRBD2 (5 bases). The CDR3 contains 12 residues. CDR1 is SQVTM, CDR2 ANQGSEA, per germline. The ends were cut back, 3 bases at V and 4 bases at J, with 9 bases in the middle.